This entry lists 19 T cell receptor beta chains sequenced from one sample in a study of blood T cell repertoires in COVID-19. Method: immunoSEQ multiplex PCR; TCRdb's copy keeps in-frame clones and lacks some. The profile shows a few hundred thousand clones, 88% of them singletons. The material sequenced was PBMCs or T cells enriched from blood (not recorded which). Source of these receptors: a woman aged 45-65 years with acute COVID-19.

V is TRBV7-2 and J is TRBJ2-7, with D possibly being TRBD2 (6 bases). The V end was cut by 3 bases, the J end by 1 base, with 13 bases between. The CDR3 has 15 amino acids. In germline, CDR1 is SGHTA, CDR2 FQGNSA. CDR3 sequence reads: CASSLVTGASYEQYF. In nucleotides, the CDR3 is TGTGCCAGCAGCTTGGTAACGGGAGCTTCCTACGAGCAGTACTTC.

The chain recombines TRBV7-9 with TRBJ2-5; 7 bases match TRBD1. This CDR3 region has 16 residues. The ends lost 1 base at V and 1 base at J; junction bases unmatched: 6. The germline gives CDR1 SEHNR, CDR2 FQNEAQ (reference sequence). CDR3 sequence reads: CASSLETGSLQETQYF. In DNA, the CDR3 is TGTGCCAGCAGCTTAGAGACAGGGTCACTCCAAGAGACCCAGTACTTC.

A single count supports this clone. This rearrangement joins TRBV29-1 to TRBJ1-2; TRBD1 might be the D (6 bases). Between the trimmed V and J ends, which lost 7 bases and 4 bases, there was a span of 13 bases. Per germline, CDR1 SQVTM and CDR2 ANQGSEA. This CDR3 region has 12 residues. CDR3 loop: CSGQTGSYGYTF. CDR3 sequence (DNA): TGCAGCGGGCAAACAGGGAGCTATGGCTACACCTTC.

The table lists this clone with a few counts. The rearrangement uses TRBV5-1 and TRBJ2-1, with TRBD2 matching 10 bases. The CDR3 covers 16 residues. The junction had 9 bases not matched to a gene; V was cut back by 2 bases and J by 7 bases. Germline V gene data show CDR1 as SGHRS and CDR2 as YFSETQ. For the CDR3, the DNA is TGCGCCAGCAGCTTAGCCCCTAGCGGGAGTGGGAATGAGCAGTTCTTC. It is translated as CASSLAPSGSGNEQFF.

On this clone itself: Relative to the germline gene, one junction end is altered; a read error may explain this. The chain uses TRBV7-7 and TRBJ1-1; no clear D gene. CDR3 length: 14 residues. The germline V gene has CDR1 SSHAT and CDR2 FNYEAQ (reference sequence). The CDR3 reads CASSLAGHGTEAFF. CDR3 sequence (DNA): TGTGCTAGCAGCTTAGCTGGGCACGGCACTGAAGCTTTCTTT.

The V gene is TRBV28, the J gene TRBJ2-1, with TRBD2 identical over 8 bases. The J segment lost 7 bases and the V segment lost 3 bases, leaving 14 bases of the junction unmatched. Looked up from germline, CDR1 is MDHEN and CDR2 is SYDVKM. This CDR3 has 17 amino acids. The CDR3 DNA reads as TGTGCCAGCAGTTTGCTCGTAGGCAGCGGGAGAGGTAATGAGCAGTTCTTC. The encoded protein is CASSLLVGSGRGNEQFF.

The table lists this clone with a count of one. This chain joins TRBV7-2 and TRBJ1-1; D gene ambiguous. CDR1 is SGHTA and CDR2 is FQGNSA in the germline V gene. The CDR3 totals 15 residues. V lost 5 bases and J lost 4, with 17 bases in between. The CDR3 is CASSLEGTGITEAFF. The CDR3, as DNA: TGTGCCAGCAGCCTAGAGGGTACGGGGATCACTGAAGCTTTCTTT.

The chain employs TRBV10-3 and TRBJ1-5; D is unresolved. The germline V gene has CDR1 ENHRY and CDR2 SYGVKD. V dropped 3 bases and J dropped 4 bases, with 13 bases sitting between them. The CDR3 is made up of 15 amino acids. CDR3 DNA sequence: TGTGCCATCAGTGATCAGCGGGTGCGGAATCAGCCCCAGCATTTT. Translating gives CAISDQRVRNQPQHF.

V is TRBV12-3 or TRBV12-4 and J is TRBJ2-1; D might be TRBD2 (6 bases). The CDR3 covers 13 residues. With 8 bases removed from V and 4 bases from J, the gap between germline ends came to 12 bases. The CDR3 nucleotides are TGTGCCAGCCGGGACTGGGGATACAATGAGCAGTTCTTC. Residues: CASRDWGYNEQFF.

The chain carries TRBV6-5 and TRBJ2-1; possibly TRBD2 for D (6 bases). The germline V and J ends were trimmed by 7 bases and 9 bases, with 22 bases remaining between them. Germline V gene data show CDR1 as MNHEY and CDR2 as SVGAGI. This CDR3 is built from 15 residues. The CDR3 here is CASTPPGREQGEQFF. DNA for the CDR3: TGTGCCAGCACCCCCCCGGGTCGGGAGCAGGGTGAGCAGTTCTTC.

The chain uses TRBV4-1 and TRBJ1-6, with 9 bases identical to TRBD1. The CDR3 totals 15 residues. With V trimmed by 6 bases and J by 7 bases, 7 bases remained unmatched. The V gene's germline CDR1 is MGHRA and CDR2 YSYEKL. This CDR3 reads CASRDQTGGNSPLHF. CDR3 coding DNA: TGCGCCAGCAGAGATCAGACAGGGGGGAATTCACCCCTCCACTTT.

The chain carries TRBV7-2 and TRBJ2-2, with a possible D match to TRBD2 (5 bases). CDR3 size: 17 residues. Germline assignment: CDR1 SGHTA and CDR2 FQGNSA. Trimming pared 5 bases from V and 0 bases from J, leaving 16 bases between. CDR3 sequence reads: CASSPSSDTANTGELFF. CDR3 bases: TGTGCCAGCAGCCCGAGTAGCGATACTGCGAACACCGGGGAGCTGTTTTTT.

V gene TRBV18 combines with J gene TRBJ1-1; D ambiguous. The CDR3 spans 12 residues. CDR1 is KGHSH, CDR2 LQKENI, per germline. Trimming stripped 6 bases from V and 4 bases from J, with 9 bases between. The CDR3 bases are TGTGCCAGCTCGGGTTGGAGCACTGAAGCTTTCTTT. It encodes CASSGWSTEAFF.

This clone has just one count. CDR3 nucleotide sequence: TGTGCCAGCAGTGGAGCCAGGGCCCCTGGGGCCAACGTCCTGACTTTC. It codes for CASSGARAPGANVLTF. The chain carries TRBV2 and TRBJ2-6; weak D call: TRBD1 (5 bases). In germline, CDR1 is SNHLY, CDR2 FYNNEI. V lost 4 bases and J lost 2, with 12 bases in between. The CDR3 length is 16 residues.

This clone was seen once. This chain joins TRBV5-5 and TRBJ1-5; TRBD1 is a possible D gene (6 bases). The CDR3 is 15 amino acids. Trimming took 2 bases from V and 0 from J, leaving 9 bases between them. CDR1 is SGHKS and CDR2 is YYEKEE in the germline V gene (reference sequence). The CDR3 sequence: CASSFGQNSNQPQHF. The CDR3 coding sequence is TGTGCCAGCAGCTTTGGACAGAATAGCAATCAGCCCCAGCATTTT. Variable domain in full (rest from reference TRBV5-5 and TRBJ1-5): DAGVTQSPTHLIKTRGQQVTLRCSPISGHKSVSWYQQVLGQGPQFIFQYYEKEERGRGNFPDRFSARQFPNYSSELNVNALLLGDSALYLCASSFGQNSNQPQHFGDGTRLSIL.

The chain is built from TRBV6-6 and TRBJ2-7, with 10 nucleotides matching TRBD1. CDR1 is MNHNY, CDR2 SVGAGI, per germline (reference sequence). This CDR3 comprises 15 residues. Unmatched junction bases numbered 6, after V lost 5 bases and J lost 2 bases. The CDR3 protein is CASSPRDRGPYEQYF. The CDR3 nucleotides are TGTGCCAGCAGTCCCCGGGACAGGGGACCCTACGAGCAGTACTTC.

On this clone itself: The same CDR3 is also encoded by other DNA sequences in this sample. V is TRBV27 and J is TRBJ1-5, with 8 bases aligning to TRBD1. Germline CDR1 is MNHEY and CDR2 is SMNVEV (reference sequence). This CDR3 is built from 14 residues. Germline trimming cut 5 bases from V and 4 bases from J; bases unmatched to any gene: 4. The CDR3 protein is CASSLQGGNQPQHF. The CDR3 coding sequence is TGTGCCAGCAGTCTACAGGGGGGGAATCAGCCCCAGCATTTT.

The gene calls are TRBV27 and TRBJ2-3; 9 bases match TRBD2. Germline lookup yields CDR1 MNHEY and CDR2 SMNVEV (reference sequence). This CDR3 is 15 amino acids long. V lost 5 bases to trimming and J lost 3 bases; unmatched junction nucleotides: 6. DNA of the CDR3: TGTGCCAGCAGTCCAACGACTAGCGGAACAGATACGCAGTATTTT. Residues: CASSPTTSGTDTQYF.

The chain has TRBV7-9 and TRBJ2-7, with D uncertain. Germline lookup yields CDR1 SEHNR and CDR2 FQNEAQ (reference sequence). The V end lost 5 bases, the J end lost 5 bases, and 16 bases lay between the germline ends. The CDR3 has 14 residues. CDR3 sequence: CASSPVRPVNEQYF. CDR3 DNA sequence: TGTGCCAGCAGCCCAGTGCGGCCTGTTAACGAGCAGTACTTC.